What follows is one T cell receptor beta chain and its context. Healthy adults negative for HIV, lacking recent acute infections or vaccinations, served as donors. Every donor, a Caucasian adult, lived in Nashville, Tennessee. Partitioning of CD4+ cells yielded a CD45RA+ naive subset and a CD45RA-negative memory subset. Original methodology: Junction-only immunoSEQ sequences carried no quality scores, so filtering differed. Data came from immunoSEQ multiplex PCR; TCRdb stores just in-frame clones and leaves some out. V and J calls and clone size are given by that table; D and trimming were obtained from the DNA. The profile shows about 730,000 clones, 72% of them singletons. This sample was included in a study of shared clonotypes between healthy human individuals. Germline V gene sequence: CDR1 WSHSY, CDR2 SAAADI. The CDR3 has 15 residues. The V and J ends lost 5 bases and 1 base, in that order; junction bases with no gene match: 3.

The receptor was derived from a woman in her 30s in good health. Sequencing was performed on memory CD4+ T cells sorted from blood. Subset given: CD45RA-negative fraction. The chain employs TRBV10-2 and TRBJ2-2; 8 bases map to TRBD2. The CDR3 DNA follows: TGCGCCAGCAGTCGGGGGGGCCGGAACACCGGGGAGCTGTTTTTT. Translating gives CASSRGGRNTGELFF.